This TCR beta chain stems from a study of Japanese encephalitis immunity and Zika vaccine responses. Each CDR3 protein is one row after TCRdb ran MiXCR on the 5' RACE reads. The repertoire holds more than 200 distinct CDR3 sequences, about 0.88% seen once, with over 25% in the top ten. CFSE-labeled PBMCs were cultured 5 to 6 days with peptide pools, each at about 1 ug/mL. Proliferating CD4 T cells were sorted unfixed as live CD56-CD19-CD16-CD3+CD4+ CFSE-low cells. CDR3 length equals 13 residues. The germline CDR1 and CDR2 sequences are ENHRY and SYGVKD. V lost 8 bases to trimming and J lost 6 bases, with 14 bases between them. Study results and caveats: Donors pre-vaccinated with JEV, versus YFV, showed higher repertoire similarity across samples.

By sample fraction, this clonotype is large. This specimen consisted of antigen-activated CD4+ T cells from blood, cultured, obtained during a Zika inactivated vaccine study. This receptor was identified in an adult woman who received an inactivated Zika virus vaccine. The genes are TRBV10-3 and TRBJ1-5; D remains ambiguous. CDR3 nucleotide sequence: TGTGCCATCGGTTCTCAGGTCACTCAGCCCCAGCATTTT. It encodes CAIGSQVTQPQHF.